This T cell receptor (beta chain) was sequenced in a study of T cells in narcolepsy. Findings and limits, study-wide: Autoreactive clone sequences were missing from some blood memory CD4+ repertoires. Healthy controls reportedly lacked the autoreactive clonotypes serially found in patients' blood.

In regard to this clone: Its antigen remains unidentified.

Sequencing used immunoSEQ multiplex PCR; TCRdb keeps in-frame clones, though not all of them. The sample includes more than 20,000 clones, 81% of them seen just once. Trimming removed 5 bases from V and 0 bases from J, with 8 bases in between. The CDR3 is 14 residues long. The germline V gene has CDR1 MNHEY and CDR2 SVGAGI. The TCR originated in a human donor in good health. The chain recombines TRBV6-5 with TRBJ1-5; the D gene is possibly TRBD1 (5 bases). The sequenced sample was memory (CD45RA-) CD4+ T cells from blood. CDR3 residues: CASSGGNSNQPQHF. The DNA for the CDR3 is TGTGCCAGCAGTGGGGGAAATAGCAATCAGCCCCAGCATTTT.